The rows below give T cell receptor beta chains drawn from one sample of a study of Ad26.COV2.S vaccination and SARS-CoV-2 variants. Profiled with immunoSEQ multiplex PCR; TCRdb holds only in-frame clones, not every one. The repertoire consists of 400,000 to 450,000 clones, with roughly 90% occurring once and the leading ten covering 12%. The specimen was peripheral blood, collected in a trial of Ad26.COV2.S vaccine versus placebo. The receptors come from a person aged 18 to 59 who received the Ad26.COV2.S COVID-19 vaccine or a placebo. CDR3s include the opening cysteine and the closing phenylalanine or tryptophan. D genes are given only for firm matches. The listing skips clone size in some rows; elsewhere it reads once, few, many or a size class.

clone_size | j_call | d_call | v_call | cdr3_aa | cdr3_nt
NA | TRBJ1-3 | NA | TRBV10-3 | CAITQQGAGNTIYF | TGTGCCATCACTCAACAGGGTGCCGGAAACACCATATATTTT
NA | TRBJ2-5 | NA | TRBV19 | CASSIVSAETQYF | TGTGCCAGTAGTATTGTATCAGCAGAGACCCAGTACTTC
many | TRBJ1-6 | TRBD1 | TRBV10-1 | CANPPWTGAFSPLHF | TGCGCCAACCCTCCATGGACAGGAGCGTTTTCACCCCTCCACTTT
NA | TRBJ2-1 | NA | TRBV24-1 | CATTFGNEQFF | TGTGCCACAACATTCGGGAATGAGCAGTTCTTC
NA | TRBJ2-7 | NA | TRBV5-6 | CASSLWGLAYEQYF | TGTGCCAGCAGCTTATGGGGCCTCGCCTACGAGCAGTACTTC
NA | TRBJ2-5 | TRBD2 | TRBV6-1 | CASSEPSGRTLETQYF | TGTGCCAGCAGTGAACCTAGCGGGAGAACTCTGGAGACCCAGTACTTC
once | TRBJ2-7 | NA | TRBV6-5 | CASSYGGGQIPYEQYF | TGTGCCAGCAGTTACGGTGGTGGACAGATTCCATACGAGCAGTACTTC
NA | TRBJ2-7 | NA | TRBV9 | CASSPSPPDYPSYEQYF | TGTGCCAGCAGCCCGAGCCCCCCGGACTACCCCTCCTACGAGCAGTACTTC
NA | TRBJ2-2 | NA | TRBV7-2 | CASSSNSGSGELFF | TGTGCCAGCAGCTCAAATTCTGGTTCCGGGGAGCTGTTTTTT
NA | TRBJ2-4 | NA | TRBV4-1 | CASSQDPSVGNIQYF | TGCGCCAGCAGCCAAGATCCCTCGGTGGGAAACATTCAGTACTTC
NA | TRBJ2-1 | NA | TRBV10-3 | CAISVAANEQFF | TGTGCCATCAGTGTCGCGGCAAATGAGCAGTTCTTC
few | TRBJ2-3 | NA | TRBV6-2/TRBV6-3 | CASSYDSGSTDTQYF | TGTGCCAGCAGTTACGACAGCGGTAGCACAGATACGCAGTATTTT
NA | TRBJ1-1 | NA | TRBV6-5 | CASSGLNTEAFF | TGTGCCAGCAGCGGATTGAACACTGAAGCTTTCTTT
NA | TRBJ2-3 | TRBD2 | TRBV10-3 | CAMSAGRAVKTDTQYF | TGTGCCATGTCGGCGGGGAGGGCCGTGAAGACAGATACGCAGTATTTT
NA | TRBJ2-4 | TRBD1 | TRBV7-2 | CASRQGGPKNIQYF | TGTGCCAGCAGACAGGGGGGACCCAAAAACATTCAGTACTTC
NA | TRBJ1-2 | NA | TRBV29-1 | CSVEVSGDFNYGYTF | TGCAGCGTTGAAGTCTCAGGGGATTTTAACTATGGCTACACCTTC
NA | TRBJ1-3 | NA | TRBV6-5 | CASGGLYSGNTIYF | TGTGCCTCAGGAGGGCTGTACTCTGGAAACACCATATATTTT
NA | TRBJ2-7 | TRBD2 | TRBV9 | CASSAGLAGVGEQYF | TGTGCCAGCAGCGCAGGACTAGCGGGAGTCGGCGAGCAGTACTTC
NA | TRBJ2-7 | NA | TRBV5-1 | CASSLGSLYEQYF | TGCGCCAGCAGCTTGGGTTCGCTCTACGAGCAGTACTTC
once | TRBJ1-1 | TRBD1 | TRBV19 | CASRTGYTEAFF | TGTGCCAGTAGGACAGGGTATACTGAAGCTTTCTTT
NA | TRBJ2-2 | NA | TRBV7-9 | CASSLTLTGELFF | TGTGCCAGCAGCTTAACCCTCACCGGGGAGCTGTTTTTT
NA | TRBJ2-3 | TRBD1 | TRBV6-6 | CASSQWDSEIADTQYF | TGTGCCAGCAGTCAATGGGACAGTGAGATCGCAGATACGCAGTATTTT
NA | TRBJ2-7 | TRBD1 | TRBV25-1 | CASSEGQGNEQYF | TGTGCCAGCAGTGAGGGACAGGGCAACGAGCAGTACTTC
NA | TRBJ2-7 | TRBD2 | TRBV5-1 | CASSLGFVASGPYEQYF | TGCGCCAGCAGCTTGGGTTTTGTGGCTAGCGGACCCTACGAGCAGTACTTC
once | TRBJ2-1 | NA | TRBV18 | CASSPLGGKAYNEQFF | TGTGCCAGCTCACCATTAGGAGGGAAGGCCTACAATGAGCAGTTCTTC
NA | TRBJ2-7 | NA | TRBV28 | CASSPEDSYEQYF | TGTGCCAGCAGTCCGGAGGACAGTTACGAGCAGTACTTC
NA | TRBJ1-1 | NA | TRBV18 | CASSPLEGTNTEAFF | TGTGCCAGCTCACCATTGGAGGGAACGAACACTGAAGCTTTCTTT
NA | TRBJ2-1 | TRBD2 | TRBV7-2 | CASSSPRTSGFDNEQFF | TGTGCCAGCAGCTCCCCTCGGACTAGCGGGTTCGACAATGAGCAGTTCTTC
few | TRBJ2-7 | NA | TRBV9 | CASSVVGTSYEQYF | TGTGCCAGCAGCGTAGTCGGAACCTCCTACGAGCAGTACTTC
NA | TRBJ2-5 | TRBD2 | TRBV30 | CAWSPGGQQETQYF | TGTGCCTGGAGCCCGGGGGGGCAGCAAGAGACCCAGTACTTC
few | TRBJ2-1 | TRBD1 | TRBV2 | CASQAGQGFNEQFF | TGTGCCAGCCAGGCCGGACAGGGCTTCAATGAGCAGTTCTTC
few | TRBJ1-3 | TRBD1 | TRBV7-2 | CASSERDRTRNTIYF | TGTGCCAGCAGCGAGAGGGACAGAACTAGAAACACCATATATTTT
NA | TRBJ2-1 | TRBD1 | TRBV7-2 | CASSLTGTGVYNEQFF | TGTGCCAGCAGCTTAACTGGGACAGGGGTCTACAATGAGCAGTTCTTC
few | TRBJ1-6 | TRBD1 | TRBV28 | CASSDAGTGVNSPLHF | TGTGCCAGCAGTGACGCCGGGACAGGGGTCAACTCACCCCTCCACTTT
once | TRBJ2-2 | TRBD2 | TRBV15 | CATSNLAETGELFF | TGTGCCACCAGCAATCTAGCGGAGACCGGGGAGCTGTTTTTT
NA | TRBJ2-3 | NA | TRBV11-2 | CASSLTDTQYF | TGTGCCAGCAGCCTCACAGATACGCAGTATTTT
few | TRBJ2-1 | TRBD2 | TRBV9 | CASSAGLAGDYEQFF | TGTGCCAGCAGCGCGGGACTAGCGGGAGACTATGAGCAGTTCTTC
NA | TRBJ1-4 | NA | TRBV4-3 | CASSQDLTRGEEKLFF | TGCGCCAGCAGCCAAGACTTAACACGGGGGGAGGAAAAACTGTTTTTT
once | TRBJ1-1 | NA | TRBV3-1/TRBV3-2 | CASSQGPSGAEAFF | TGTGCCAGCAGCCAAGGTCCCTCGGGGGCCGAAGCTTTCTTT
NA | TRBJ2-6 | TRBD1 | TRBV19 | CATKGQGALGANVLTF | TGTGCCACCAAGGGCCAGGGGGCGCTTGGGGCCAACGTCCTGACTTTC
NA | TRBJ1-1 | NA | TRBV3-1/TRBV3-2 | CASSQDGGASTEAFF | TGTGCCAGCAGCCAAGACGGGGGGGCTAGCACTGAAGCTTTCTTT
NA | TRBJ2-5 | TRBD2 | TRBV5-4 | CASSLGRREGPQETQYF | TGTGCCAGCAGCTTGGGACGGCGGGAGGGCCCTCAAGAGACCCAGTACTTC
NA | TRBJ2-7 | TRBD1 | TRBV5-1 | CATRDSSSYEQYF | TGCGCCACCAGGGACAGCAGCTCCTACGAGCAGTACTTC
NA | TRBJ2-5 | NA | TRBV19 | CASSILGETQYF | TGTGCCAGTAGTATTCTGGGGGAGACCCAGTACTTC
once | TRBJ1-1 | NA | TRBV30 | CACQPRGTEAFF | TGTGCCTGCCAGCCCCGGGGCACTGAAGCTTTCTTT
few | TRBJ2-1 | TRBD2 | TRBV18 | CASSPGLAGIYEQFF | TGTGCCAGCTCACCGGGACTAGCGGGAATCTATGAGCAGTTCTTC
once | TRBJ2-2 | TRBD2 | TRBV19 | CASSVRASGTWPNTGELFF | TGTGCCAGTAGTGTAAGGGCTAGCGGGACTTGGCCGAACACCGGGGAGCTGTTTTTT
NA | TRBJ1-2 | NA | TRBV3-1/TRBV3-2 | CASSPRGVGANYGYTF | TGTGCCAGCAGTCCCCGGGGGGTCGGAGCTAACTATGGCTACACCTTC
NA | TRBJ1-2 | NA | TRBV12-3/TRBV12-4 | CASSLVGVRGYTF | TGTGCCAGCAGTTTAGTGGGCGTCCGGGGCTACACCTTC